The following is a T cell receptor (beta chain) sequence with its context. Its cognate antigen is unknown. This sample is drawn from a study of OX40 agonist ivuxolimab in advanced cancers. Study in general: Therapy given before enrollment (anti-PD-1, anti-PD-L1 or anti-CTLA-4) was allowed, and approximately 40% had some.

Peripheral blood came from all dose cohorts at three timepoints. Some clones are missing from TCRdb's copy, which holds only in-frame ones; the method was immunoSEQ multiplex PCR. The table lists fewer than 100,000 clones, around 82% of them singletons. With 5 bases clipped from V and 6 bases from J, the junction kept 12 bases outside the gene matches. Germline lookup yields CDR1 SNHLY and CDR2 FYNNEI. The CDR3 has 15 residues. Broader study findings: The investigators did not determine what antigen specificity the expanded peripheral T cells had. In CD8+ T cells, expanded clones were on average more numerous than in CD4+.

This chain joins TRBV2 and TRBJ2-7; 8 bases align to TRBD2. This receptor was identified in an adult with an advanced solid tumor such as melanoma, head and neck, liver or kidney cancer. Sequencing was performed on CD4+ or CD8+ T cells sorted from blood, taken in a trial of the OX40 agonist ivuxolimab. The CDR3 coding sequence is TGTGCCAGCAGTCCTCTCGGCGGGAGGCTGGGCGAGCAGTACTTC. Its protein is CASSPLGGRLGEQYF. Full variable domain (missing parts from reference TRBV2 and TRBJ2-7): EPEVTQTPSHQVTQMGQEVILRCVPISNHLYFYWYRQILGQKVEFLVSFYNNEISEKSEIFDDQFSVERPDGSNFTLKIRSTKLEDSAMYFCASSPLGGRLGEQYFGPGTRLTVT.